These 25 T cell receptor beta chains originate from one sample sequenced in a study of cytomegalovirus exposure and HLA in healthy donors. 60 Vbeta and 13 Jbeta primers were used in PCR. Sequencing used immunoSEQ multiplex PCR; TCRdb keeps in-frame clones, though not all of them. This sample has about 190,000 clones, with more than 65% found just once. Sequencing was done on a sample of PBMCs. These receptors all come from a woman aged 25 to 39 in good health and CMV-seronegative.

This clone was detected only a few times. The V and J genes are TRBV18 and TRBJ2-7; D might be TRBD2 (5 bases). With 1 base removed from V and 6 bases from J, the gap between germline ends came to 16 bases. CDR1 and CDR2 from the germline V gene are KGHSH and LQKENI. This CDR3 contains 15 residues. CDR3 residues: CASSPQFSRGGEQYF. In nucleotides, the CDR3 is TGTGCCAGCTCACCACAATTCTCTCGGGGTGGCGAGCAGTACTTC.

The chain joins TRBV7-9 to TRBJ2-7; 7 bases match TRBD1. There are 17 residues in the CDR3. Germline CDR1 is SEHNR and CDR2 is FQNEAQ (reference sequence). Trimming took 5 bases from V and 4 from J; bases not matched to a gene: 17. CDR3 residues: CASSARPRDSRTYEQYF. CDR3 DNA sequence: TGTGCCAGCAGCGCCCGCCCCCGGGACAGCCGGACATACGAGCAGTACTTC.

CDR3 sequence reads: CASSLGQGTTNEKLFF. The CDR3 DNA is TGCGCCAGCAGCCTCGGACAGGGCACAACTAATGAAAAACTGTTTTTT. This rearrangement joins TRBV5-1 to TRBJ1-4; 8 nucleotides line up with TRBD1. The trim removed 4 bases at V and 0 bases at J, leaving 5 bases unmatched. The CDR3 spans 16 residues. Germline assignment: CDR1 SGHRS and CDR2 YFSETQ.

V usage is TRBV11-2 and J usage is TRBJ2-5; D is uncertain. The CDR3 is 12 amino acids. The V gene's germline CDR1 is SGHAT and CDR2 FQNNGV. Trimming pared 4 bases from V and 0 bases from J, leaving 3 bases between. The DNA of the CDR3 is TGTGCCAGCAGCTCGTACCAAGAGACCCAGTACTTC. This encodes CASSSYQETQYF. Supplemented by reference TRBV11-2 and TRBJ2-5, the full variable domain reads EAGVAQSPRYKIIEKRQSVAFWCNPISGHATLYWYQQILGQGPKLLIQFQNNGVVDDSQLPKDRFSAERLKGVDSTLKIQPAKLEDSAVYLCASSSYQETQYFGPGTRLLVL.

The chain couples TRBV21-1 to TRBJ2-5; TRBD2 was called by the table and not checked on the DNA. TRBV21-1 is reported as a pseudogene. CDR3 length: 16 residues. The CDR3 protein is CASSKGTSGSGETQYF. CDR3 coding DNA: TGTGCCAGCAGCAAGGGGACTAGCGGGTCAGGGGAGACCCAGTACTTC.

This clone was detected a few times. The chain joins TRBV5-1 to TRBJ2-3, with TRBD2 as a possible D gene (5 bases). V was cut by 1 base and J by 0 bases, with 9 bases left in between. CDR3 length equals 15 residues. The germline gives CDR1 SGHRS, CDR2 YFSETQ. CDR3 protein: CASSLSGGSTDTQYF. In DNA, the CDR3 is TGCGCCAGCAGCTTGTCCGGCGGGAGCACAGATACGCAGTATTTT.

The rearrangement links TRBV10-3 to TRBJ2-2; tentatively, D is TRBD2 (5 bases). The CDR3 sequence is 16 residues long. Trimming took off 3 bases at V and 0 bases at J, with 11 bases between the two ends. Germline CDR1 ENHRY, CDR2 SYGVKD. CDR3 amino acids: CAISDSSGANTGELFF. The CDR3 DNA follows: TGTGCCATCAGTGATTCGAGCGGCGCGAACACCGGGGAGCTGTTTTTT.

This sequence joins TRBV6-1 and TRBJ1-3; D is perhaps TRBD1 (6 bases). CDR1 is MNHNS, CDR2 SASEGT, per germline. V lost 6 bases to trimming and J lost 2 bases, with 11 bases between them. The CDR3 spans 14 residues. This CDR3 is CASSSRGPGNTIYF. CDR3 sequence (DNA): TGTGCCAGCAGCAGCAGGGGACCTGGAAACACCATATATTTT.

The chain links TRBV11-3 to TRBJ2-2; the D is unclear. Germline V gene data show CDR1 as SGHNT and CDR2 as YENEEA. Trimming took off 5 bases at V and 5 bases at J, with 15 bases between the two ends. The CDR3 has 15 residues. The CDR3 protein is CASSTDSTGTGELFF. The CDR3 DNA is TGTGCCAGCAGCACTGACTCAACGGGTACCGGGGAGCTGTTTTTT.

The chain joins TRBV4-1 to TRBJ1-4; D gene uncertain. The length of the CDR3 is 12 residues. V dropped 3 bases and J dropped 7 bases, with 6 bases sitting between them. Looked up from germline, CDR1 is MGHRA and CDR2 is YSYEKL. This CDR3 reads CASSHNVEKLFF. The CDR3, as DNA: TGCGCCAGCAGCCACAATGTTGAAAAACTGTTTTTT.

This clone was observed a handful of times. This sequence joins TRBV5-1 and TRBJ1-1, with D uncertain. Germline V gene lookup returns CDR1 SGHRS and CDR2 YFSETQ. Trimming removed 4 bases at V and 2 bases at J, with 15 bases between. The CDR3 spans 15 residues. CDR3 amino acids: CASSPTSGVNTEAFF. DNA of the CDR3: TGCGCCAGCAGCCCAACCAGCGGGGTTAACACTGAAGCTTTCTTT. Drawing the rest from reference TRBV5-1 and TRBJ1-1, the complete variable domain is KAGVTQTPRYLIKTRGQQVTLSCSPISGHRSVSWYQQTPGQGLQFLFEYFSETQRNKGNFPGRFSGRQFSNSRSEMNVSTLELGDSALYLCASSPTSGVNTEAFFGQGTRLTVV.

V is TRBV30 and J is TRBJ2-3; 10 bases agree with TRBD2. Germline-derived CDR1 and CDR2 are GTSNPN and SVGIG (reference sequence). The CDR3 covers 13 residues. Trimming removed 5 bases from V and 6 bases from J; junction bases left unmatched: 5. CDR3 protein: CAWSSGSLDTQYF. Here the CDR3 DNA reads TGTGCCTGGTCTAGCGGGAGCTTGGATACGCAGTATTTT.

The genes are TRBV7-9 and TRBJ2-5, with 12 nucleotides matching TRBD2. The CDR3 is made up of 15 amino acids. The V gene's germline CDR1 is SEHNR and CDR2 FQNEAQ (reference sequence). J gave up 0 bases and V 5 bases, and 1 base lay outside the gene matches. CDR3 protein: CASSRTSGNQETQYF. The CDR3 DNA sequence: TGTGCCAGCAGCAGGACTAGCGGGAACCAAGAGACCCAGTACTTC.

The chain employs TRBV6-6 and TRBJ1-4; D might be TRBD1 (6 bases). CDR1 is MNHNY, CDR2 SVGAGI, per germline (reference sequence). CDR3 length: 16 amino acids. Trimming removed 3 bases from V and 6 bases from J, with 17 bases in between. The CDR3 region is CASSYWEQGRDEKLFF. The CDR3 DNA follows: TGTGCCAGCAGTTATTGGGAACAGGGAAGGGATGAAAAACTGTTTTTT.

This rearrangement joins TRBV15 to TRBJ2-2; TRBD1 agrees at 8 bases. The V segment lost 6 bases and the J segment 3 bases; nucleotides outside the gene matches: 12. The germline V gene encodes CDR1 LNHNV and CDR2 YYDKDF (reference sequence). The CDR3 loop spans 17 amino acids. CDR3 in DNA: TGTGCCACCAGAGGCTCGACCGGGACAGGACACACCGGGGAGCTGTTTTTT. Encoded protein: CATRGSTGTGHTGELFF. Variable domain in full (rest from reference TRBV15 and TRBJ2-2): DAMVIQNPRYQVTQFGKPVTLSCSQTLNHNVMYWYQQKSSQAPKLLFHYYDKDFNNEADTPDNFQSRRPNTSFCFLDIRSPGLGDTAMYLCATRGSTGTGHTGELFFGEGSRLTVL.

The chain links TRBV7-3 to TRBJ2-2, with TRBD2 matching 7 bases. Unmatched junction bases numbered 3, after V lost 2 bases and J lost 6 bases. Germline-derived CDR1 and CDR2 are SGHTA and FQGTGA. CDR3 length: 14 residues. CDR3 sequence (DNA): TGTGCCAGCAGCTTAGGTCTAGCGGCCGGGGAGCTGTTTTTT. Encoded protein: CASSLGLAAGELFF.

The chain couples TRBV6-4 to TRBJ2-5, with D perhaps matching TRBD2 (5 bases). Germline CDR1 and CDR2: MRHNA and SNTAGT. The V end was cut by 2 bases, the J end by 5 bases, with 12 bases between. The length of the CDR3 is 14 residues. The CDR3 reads CASSDGLAEETQYF. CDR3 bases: TGTGCCAGCAGTGACGGGCTAGCAGAGGAGACCCAGTACTTC.

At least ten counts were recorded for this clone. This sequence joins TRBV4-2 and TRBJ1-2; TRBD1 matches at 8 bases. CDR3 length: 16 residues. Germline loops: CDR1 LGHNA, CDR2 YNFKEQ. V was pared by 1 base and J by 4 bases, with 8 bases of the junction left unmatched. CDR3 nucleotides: TGTGCCAGCAGCCAAGCAAGGCAGCAGGGGGCCTATGGCTACACCTTC. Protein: CASSQARQQGAYGYTF.

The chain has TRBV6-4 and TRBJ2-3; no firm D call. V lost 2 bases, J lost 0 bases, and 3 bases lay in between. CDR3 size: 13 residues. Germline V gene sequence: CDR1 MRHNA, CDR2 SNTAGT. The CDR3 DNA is TGTGCCAGCAGTGACCATAGCACAGATACGCAGTATTTT. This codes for CASSDHSTDTQYF.

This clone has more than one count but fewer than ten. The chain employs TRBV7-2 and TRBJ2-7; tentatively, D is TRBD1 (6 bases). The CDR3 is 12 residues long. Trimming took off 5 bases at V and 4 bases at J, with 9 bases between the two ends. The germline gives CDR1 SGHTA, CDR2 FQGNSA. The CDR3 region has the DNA TGTGCCAGCAGCCAGGGGCTTTACGAGCAGTACTTC. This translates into CASSQGLYEQYF.

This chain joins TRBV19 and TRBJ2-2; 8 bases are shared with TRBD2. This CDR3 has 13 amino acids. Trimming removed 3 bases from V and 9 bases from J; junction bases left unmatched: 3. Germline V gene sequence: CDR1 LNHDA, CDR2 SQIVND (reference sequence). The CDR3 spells CASSIERGRELFF. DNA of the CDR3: TGTGCCAGTAGTATCGAGCGGGGGCGGGAGCTGTTTTTT.

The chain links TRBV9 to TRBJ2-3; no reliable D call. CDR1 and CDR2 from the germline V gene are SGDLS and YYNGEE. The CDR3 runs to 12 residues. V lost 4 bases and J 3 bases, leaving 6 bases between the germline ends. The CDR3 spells CASSPQTDTQYF. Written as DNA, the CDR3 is TGTGCCAGCAGCCCACAAACAGATACGCAGTATTTT.

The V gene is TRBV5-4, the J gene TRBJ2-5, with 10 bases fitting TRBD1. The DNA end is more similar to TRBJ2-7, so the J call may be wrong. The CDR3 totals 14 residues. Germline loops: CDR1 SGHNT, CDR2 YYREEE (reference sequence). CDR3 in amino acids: CASSFRDRGYEQYF. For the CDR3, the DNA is TGTGCCAGCAGCTTTCGGGACAGGGGCTACGAGCAGTACTTC.

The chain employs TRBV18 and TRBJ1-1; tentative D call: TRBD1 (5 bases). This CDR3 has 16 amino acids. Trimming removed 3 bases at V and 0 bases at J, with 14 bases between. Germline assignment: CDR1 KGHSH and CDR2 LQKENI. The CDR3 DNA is TGTGCCAGCTCACCGCAGGGACTACAGATGAACACTGAAGCTTTCTTT. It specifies CASSPQGLQMNTEAFF.

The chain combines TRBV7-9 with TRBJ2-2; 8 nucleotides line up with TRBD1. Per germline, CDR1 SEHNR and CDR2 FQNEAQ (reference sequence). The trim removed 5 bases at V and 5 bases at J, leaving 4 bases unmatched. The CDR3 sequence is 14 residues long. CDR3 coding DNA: TGTGCCAGCAGCCCTCGACAGGGGACCGGGGAGCTGTTTTTT. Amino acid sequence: CASSPRQGTGELFF.